The 3 T cell receptor beta chains in this list originate from one sample, sequenced in a study of T cells in Graves' hyperthyroidism and ophthalmopathy. RNA transcripts served as the template for amplifying TCR beta CDR3 regions. The HTBI primer set served for first-round RT-PCR of the TCR CDR3. TCRdb reanalysed the multiplex PCR reads using MiXCR and keeps one entry per CDR3 protein. Altogether 300,000 to 450,000 distinct CDR3 sequences are present, over 11% being singletons, with the ten largest covering approximately 10%. Sequenced: blood. The receptors stem from a woman aged 55-69 years with Graves' hyperthyroidism.

This clonotype has at least ten counts. This chain uses TRBV7-3 with TRBJ2-5, with 9 bases lining up with TRBD2. Germline V lookup: CDR1 SGHTA, CDR2 FQGTGA. Trimming at V came to 5 bases and at J to 7 bases, leaving 8 bases not matched to a gene. This CDR3 comprises 14 residues. The CDR3 nucleotides are TGTGCCAGCAGCCCGAGTGGCGGGAGGGGGACCCAGTACTTC. This encodes CASSPSGGRGTQYF.

This clonotype was observed at least ten times. CDR3 nucleotides: TGTGCCAGCAGCTATCTAGCGGCAAACAATGAGCAGTTCTTC. It encodes CASSYLAANNEQFF. The chain carries TRBV11-2 and TRBJ2-1; 7 positions agree with TRBD2. Trimming removed 4 bases from V and 5 bases from J; junction bases left unmatched: 5. CDR3 size: 14 residues. The germline V gene has CDR1 SGHAT and CDR2 FQNNGV.

This clonotype was counted many times. The chain combines TRBV6-1 with TRBJ2-3, with 7 positions matching TRBD2. Germline CDR1 reads MNHNS; CDR2 reads SASEGT. V was pared by 7 bases and J by 2 bases, with 9 bases of the junction left unmatched. The CDR3 consists of 15 residues. CDR3: CASKRLAEVTDTQYF. The CDR3 nucleotides read TGTGCCAGCAAGAGGCTAGCGGAGGTCACAGATACGCAGTATTTT.